Given below is one T cell receptor (beta chain) in context. Its target is not known. There are 14 residues in the CDR3. Germline-derived CDR1 and CDR2 are MNHEY and SVGAGI. V shed 6 bases and J 8 bases; nucleotides not matched to a gene: 7. The record originates from a study of hypomethylating agent response in myelodysplastic syndrome. Study conclusions and caveats: Shared GLIPH2 clusters possibly recognizing novel MDS antigens remain unconfirmed.

Libraries were prepared by immunoSEQ multiplex PCR; TCRdb keeps only in-frame clonotypes and omits some of them. The sample shows some 10,000 clones, 83% of them seen only once. The sequencing here drew on bone marrow, taken before or after starting hypomethylating agent treatment for myelodysplastic syndrome (not recorded which). The sequence was collected from a human donor with myelodysplastic syndrome. The chain links TRBV6-5 to TRBJ1-6, with 7 bases identical to TRBD1. The CDR3 reads CASSSGQVDSPLHF. The CDR3, as DNA: TGTGCCAGCAGCTCAGGACAGGTGGATTCACCCCTCCACTTT.